The 2 T cell receptor beta chains reported below all come from one sample, sequenced in a study of glioma-infiltrating T cells after dendritic cell vaccination. Sample time point: after dendritic cell vaccination, including at tumor progression/relapse. Data came from immunoSEQ multiplex PCR; TCRdb stores just in-frame clones and leaves some out. The data show tens of thousands of clones, with 85% seen just once and 7.5% to 8.5% held by the top ten. The sample here was blood, taken after dendritic cell vaccination. Receptor source: a human donor with glioblastoma.

CDR3 nucleotides: TGCAGCGTTGGGAGATCCCGGGGGGGCACCGGGGAGCTGTTTTTT. It specifies CSVGRSRGGTGELFF. The chain carries TRBV29-1 and TRBJ2-2, with 8 positions matching TRBD2. Germline V lookup: CDR1 SQVTM, CDR2 ANQGSEA. The trim removed 4 bases at V and 4 bases at J, leaving 8 bases unmatched. The CDR3 totals 15 residues.

The chain uses TRBV7-2 and TRBJ2-7; maybe TRBD1 (6 bases). Germline V gene data show CDR1 as SGHTA and CDR2 as FQGNSA. The CDR3 runs 14 residues. V was pared by 1 base and J by 2 bases, with 9 bases between. The CDR3 spells CASSLDNRAYEQYF. The CDR3 DNA sequence: TGTGCCAGCAGCTTAGATAACAGGGCCTACGAGCAGTACTTC.